A single sample is the source of the 23 T cell receptor beta chains below, sequenced in a study of spatial heterogeneity in lung cancer. TCRdb passed the 5' RACE reads through MiXCR, listing each CDR3 protein once. Counted here are around 120,000 distinct CDR3 sequences, 10% to 15% occurring once; the ten biggest clones make up roughly 15%. Time point of the sample: blood at routine non-recurrence follow-up after resection. In each case, whole RNA from tumor, nontumor lung or frozen PBMC was sequenced unsorted. The starting material was PBMCs, obtained at follow-up. These receptors originate from a male donor with early-stage non-small cell lung cancer.

The chain joins TRBV6-4 to TRBJ2-4; unclear D gene. The germline V and J ends were trimmed by 6 bases and 1 base, with 16 bases remaining between them. Germline CDR1 is MRHNA and CDR2 is SNTAGT. The CDR3 spans 16 residues. DNA of the CDR3: TGTGCCAGCAGAACGGATGGGCCCTTCGCCAAAAACATTCAGTACTTC. Its translation: CASRTDGPFAKNIQYF.

This clonotype was seen a handful of times. This chain links TRBV4-3 with TRBJ2-3; D might be TRBD1 (6 bases). Trimming stripped 0 bases from V and 6 bases from J, with 13 bases between. CDR3 length: 15 residues. Germline V gives CDR1 LGHNA, CDR2 YSLEER. This CDR3 reads CASSQDDRRTDTQYF. In DNA, the CDR3 is TGCGCCAGCAGCCAAGACGACAGGCGGACGGATACGCAGTATTTT.

This clonotype was counted only a few times. The V call is TRBV5-1, the J call TRBJ2-5; 9 bases are a match to TRBD1. Germline CDR1 SGHRS, CDR2 YFSETQ. V shed 4 bases and J 5 bases; nucleotides not matched to a gene: 9. This CDR3 comprises 15 residues. CDR3 bases: TGCGCCAGCAGCAACGACGGACAGGGGTGGGAGACCCAGTACTTC. Its protein product is CASSNDGQGWETQYF.

This clonotype has ten or more counts. The V call is TRBV9, the J call TRBJ2-2; D is uncertain. The CDR3 spans 15 residues. Trimming pared 1 base from V and 4 bases from J, leaving 11 bases between. The germline gives CDR1 SGDLS, CDR2 YYNGEE. The DNA of the CDR3 is TGTGCCAGCAGCGTATCCGGCCGCGGCACCGGGGAGCTGTTTTTT. It is translated as CASSVSGRGTGELFF.

This clonotype was counted at least ten times. The chain joins TRBV7-9 to TRBJ2-1, with D maybe TRBD2 (6 bases). The V gene's germline CDR1 is SEHNR and CDR2 FQNEAQ (reference sequence). CDR3 length equals 14 residues. V shed 8 bases and J shed 1 base, with 12 bases lying between them. DNA for the CDR3: TGTGCCAGCCATAGCGGACTATCCTACAATGAGCAGTTCTTC. Translating it yields CASHSGLSYNEQFF.

The table lists this clonotype with many counts. This chain uses TRBV7-6 with TRBJ1-1, with D possibly TRBD1 on 5 matching bases. The CDR3 consists of 17 residues. Trimming pared 10 bases from V and 5 bases from J, leaving 29 bases between. Germline CDR1 reads SGHVS; CDR2 reads FNYEAQ. The DNA for the CDR3 is TGTGCCAACCACCGTCCTACACGGACATTCTTTTTTACTGAAGCTTTCTTT. Its translation is CANHRPTRTFFFTEAFF.

The DNA for the CDR3 is TGTGCCATCAGTGGGAAGGGATACGAGCAGTACTTC. It is translated as CAISGKGYEQYF. The rearrangement joins TRBV10-3 to TRBJ2-7; D unclear. The germline V gene has CDR1 ENHRY and CDR2 SYGVKD. The CDR3 totals 12 residues. The V gene lost 4 bases and the J gene lost 4 bases, with 8 bases spanning the gap.

This rearrangement joins TRBV18 to TRBJ2-7; a weak D match, TRBD2 (6 bases). The CDR3 extends over 13 amino acids. Germline V gives CDR1 KGHSH, CDR2 LQKENI. V lost 0 bases and J 7 bases, leaving 10 bases between the germline ends. The chain's CDR3 is CASSPPEGAEQYF. CDR3 DNA: TGTGCCAGCTCACCACCGGAGGGTGCGGAGCAGTACTTC.

This clonotype was counted between two and nine times. The chain couples TRBV25-1 to TRBJ2-5, with 8 bases identical to TRBD1. Germline V lookup: CDR1 MGHDK, CDR2 SYGVNS. The CDR3 covers 14 residues. V trimming: 3 bases; J trimming: 10 bases; junction bases outside the gene matches: 10. The CDR3 DNA sequence: TGTGCCAGCAGTGAGCTCGGGACAGGCCCAGGCCAGTACTTC. This sequence encodes CASSELGTGPGQYF.

V is TRBV4-1 and J is TRBJ1-5, with unresolved D. V lost 2 bases to trimming and J lost 0 bases, with 17 bases between them. The germline gives CDR1 MGHRA, CDR2 YSYEKL. This CDR3 spans 18 amino acids. The CDR3, as DNA: TGCGCCAGCAGCCAAAGAGAGGGAGGGCCTTATAGCAATCAGCCCCAGCATTTT. Translating gives CASSQREGGPYSNQPQHF.

The J gene is TRBJ2-1, the V gene TRBV12-3 or TRBV12-4, with D perhaps assigned TRBD1 or TRBD2 (5 bases each). The length of the CDR3 is 12 residues. Trimming stripped 8 bases from V and 5 bases from J, with 10 bases between. CDR3 residues: CASGGWDNEQFF. The CDR3 DNA reads TGTGCCAGCGGGGGTTGGGACAATGAGCAGTTCTTC.

This clonotype was seen at least ten times. This chain uses TRBV27 with TRBJ1-2, with 8 bases fitting TRBD1. Germline V gene data show CDR1 as MNHEY and CDR2 as SMNVEV (reference sequence). Trimming removed 6 bases from V and 7 bases from J; junction bases left unmatched: 13. The CDR3 has 15 amino acids. CDR3 sequence reads: CASSFRDRGRGGYTF. Written as DNA, the CDR3 is TGTGCCAGCAGCTTTAGAGACAGGGGCCGAGGTGGCTACACCTTC.

In its sample, this clonotype was seen many times. The chain joins TRBV12-3 or TRBV12-4 to TRBJ1-2; weak D call: TRBD1 (6 bases). The CDR3 is 15 amino acids. The ends were cut back, 5 bases at V and 0 bases at J, with 13 bases in the middle. In nucleotides, the CDR3 is TGTGCCAGCAGTGGCGACAGGCTTACTAACTATGGCTACACCTTC. Its protein is CASSGDRLTNYGYTF.

In its sample, this clonotype was seen many times. The CDR3 DNA reads TGCAGTGCTAACGAGGGATACGAGCAGTTCTTC. Its translation is CSANEGYEQFF. The V call is TRBV20-1, the J call TRBJ2-1, with TRBD2 as a possible D gene (5 bases). This CDR3 comprises 11 residues. CDR1 is DFQATT, CDR2 SNEGSKA, per germline (reference sequence). Trimming removed 4 bases at V and 10 bases at J, with 11 bases between.

A few counts support this clonotype. This rearrangement joins TRBV5-1 to TRBJ1-2; D gene unclear. CDR3 length: 13 residues. Germline CDR1 reads SGHRS; CDR2 reads YFSETQ. The V end was cut by 4 bases, the J end by 4 bases, with 11 bases between. CDR3 protein: CASSRDGSYGYTF. The CDR3 DNA sequence: TGCGCCAGCAGCCGAGACGGGAGCTATGGCTACACCTTC.

This clonotype showed up just a few times. The V call is TRBV10-3, the J call TRBJ1-2; no definite D call. This CDR3 region has 16 residues. Germline CDR1 reads ENHRY; CDR2 reads SYGVKD. V gave up 6 bases and J gave up 0 bases, with 17 bases separating them. The CDR3 nucleotides read TGTGCCATCAGCCGGGCCCGCGAGGTTACTAACTATGGCTACACCTTC. This gives the protein CAISRAREVTNYGYTF.

The chain couples TRBV6-5 to TRBJ2-3; 10 nucleotides match TRBD2. This CDR3 is 15 amino acids long. J gave up 4 bases and V 8 bases, and 9 bases lay outside the gene matches. Germline-derived CDR1 and CDR2 are MNHEY and SVGAGI. CDR3 in amino acids: CASGSSGGASDTQYF. In nucleotides, the CDR3 is TGTGCCAGCGGTTCCAGCGGGGGGGCGTCAGATACGCAGTATTTT.

This clonotype has more than one count but fewer than ten. The chain combines TRBV24-1 with TRBJ2-1; D possibly matches TRBD1 or TRBD2 (7 bases each). The CDR3 loop spans 16 amino acids. Germline CDR1 is KGHDR and CDR2 is SFDVKD. Trimming took 4 bases from V and 3 from J, leaving 15 bases between them. The CDR3 is CATSDSGTEIYNEQFF. In nucleotides, the CDR3 is TGTGCCACCAGTGACAGCGGGACAGAGATCTACAATGAGCAGTTCTTC.

The chain recombines TRBV5-1 with TRBJ1-6; TRBD1 matches 7 bases. The CDR3 spans 16 residues. The germline V gene has CDR1 SGHRS and CDR2 YFSETQ. The V gene end was trimmed by 6 bases and the J gene end by 5 bases; junction bases not matched to a gene: 11. This CDR3 is CASTEMTGLNNSPLHF. The CDR3 DNA follows: TGCGCCAGCACCGAAATGACAGGGCTCAATAATTCACCCCTCCACTTT. The whole variable domain, remainder taken from reference TRBV5-1 and TRBJ1-6, is KAGVTQTPRYLIKTRGQQVTLSCSPISGHRSVSWYQQTPGQGLQFLFEYFSETQRNKGNFPGRFSGRQFSNSRSEMNVSTLELGDSALYLCASTEMTGLNNSPLHFGNGTRLTVT.

This clonotype was observed many times. This chain connects TRBV7-3 to TRBJ2-3; D is uncertain. The length of the CDR3 is 12 residues. CDR1 is SGHTA and CDR2 is FQGTGA in the germline V gene. The V gene lost 4 bases and the J gene lost 0 bases, with 2 bases spanning the gap. CDR3 region: CASSSSTDTQYF. The CDR3 coding sequence is TGTGCCAGCAGCTCGAGCACAGATACGCAGTATTTT.

This clonotype was counted only a few times. V gene TRBV14 combines with J gene TRBJ2-1; 11 nucleotides agree with TRBD2. V lost 4 bases and J lost 0; bases outside the gene matches: 14. The CDR3 consists of 20 residues. Germline V gene data show CDR1 as SGHDN and CDR2 as FVKESK. For the CDR3, the DNA is TGTGCCAGCAGCCCGAGGGAGACTAGCGGGGTGAAATACTCCTACAATGAGCAGTTCTTC. Amino acid sequence: CASSPRETSGVKYSYNEQFF.

The table lists this clonotype with many counts. J is TRBJ2-3 and V is TRBV15; TRBD2 might be the D (5 bases). The CDR3 spans 15 residues. The V gene lost 1 base and the J gene lost 3 bases, with 11 bases spanning the gap. Looked up from germline, CDR1 is LNHNV and CDR2 is YYDKDF (reference sequence). Here the CDR3 reads CATSRARAETDTQYF. The CDR3 nucleotides are TGTGCCACCAGCAGAGCGAGGGCCGAGACAGATACGCAGTATTTT.

This clonotype was picked up many times. The rearrangement joins TRBV29-1 to TRBJ2-5; possible D gene TRBD1, 5 bases. Trimming stripped 4 bases from V and 2 bases from J, with 8 bases between. Germline values: CDR1 SQVTM, CDR2 ANQGSEA. The CDR3 has 12 residues. CDR3 residues: CSVAAGQETQYF. Written as DNA, the CDR3 is TGCAGCGTTGCGGCAGGGCAAGAGACCCAGTACTTC.